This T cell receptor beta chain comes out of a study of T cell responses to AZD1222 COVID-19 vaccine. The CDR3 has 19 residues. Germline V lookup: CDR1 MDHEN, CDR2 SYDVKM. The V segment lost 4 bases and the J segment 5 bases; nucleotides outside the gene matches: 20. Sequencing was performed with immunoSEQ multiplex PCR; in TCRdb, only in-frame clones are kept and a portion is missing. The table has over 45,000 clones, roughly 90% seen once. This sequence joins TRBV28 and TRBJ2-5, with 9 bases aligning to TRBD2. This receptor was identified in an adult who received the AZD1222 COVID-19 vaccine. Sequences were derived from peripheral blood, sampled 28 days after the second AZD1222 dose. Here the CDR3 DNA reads TGTGCCAGCAGTTCGCAGGCTGGCGGGAGGGCCAGAAGTTTGGAGACCCAGTACTTC. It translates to CASSSQAGGRARSLETQYF.